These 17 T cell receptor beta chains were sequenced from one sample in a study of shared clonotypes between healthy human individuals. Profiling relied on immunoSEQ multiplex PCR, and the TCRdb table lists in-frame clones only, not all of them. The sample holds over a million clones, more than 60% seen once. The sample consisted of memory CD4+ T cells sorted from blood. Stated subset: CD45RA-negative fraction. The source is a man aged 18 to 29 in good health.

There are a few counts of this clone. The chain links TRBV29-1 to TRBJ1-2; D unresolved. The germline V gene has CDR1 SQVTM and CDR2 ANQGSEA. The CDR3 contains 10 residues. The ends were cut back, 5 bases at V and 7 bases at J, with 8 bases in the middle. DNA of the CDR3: TGCAGCGTTTTGGCGGGTGGCTACACCTTC. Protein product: CSVLAGGYTF.

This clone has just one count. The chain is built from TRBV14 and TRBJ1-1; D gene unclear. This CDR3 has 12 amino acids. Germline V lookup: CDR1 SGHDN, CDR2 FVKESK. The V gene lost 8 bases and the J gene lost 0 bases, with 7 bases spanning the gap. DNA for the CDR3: TGTGCCAGCCCGGGCATGAACACTGAAGCTTTCTTT. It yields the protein CASPGMNTEAFF.

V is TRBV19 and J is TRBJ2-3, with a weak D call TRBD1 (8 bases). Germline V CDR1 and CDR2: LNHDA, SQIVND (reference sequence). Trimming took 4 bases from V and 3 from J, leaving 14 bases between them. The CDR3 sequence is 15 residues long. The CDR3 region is CASSTDRGGTDTQYF. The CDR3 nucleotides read TGTGCCAGTAGTACTGACAGGGGAGGGACAGATACGCAGTATTTT.

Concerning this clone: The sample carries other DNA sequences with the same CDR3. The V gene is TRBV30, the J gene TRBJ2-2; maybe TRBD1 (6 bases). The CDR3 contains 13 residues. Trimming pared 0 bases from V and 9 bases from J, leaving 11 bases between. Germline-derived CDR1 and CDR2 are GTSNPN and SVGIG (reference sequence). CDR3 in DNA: TGTGCCTGGAGTGTACAGGGAGCTTGGGAGCTGTTTTTT. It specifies CAWSVQGAWELFF.

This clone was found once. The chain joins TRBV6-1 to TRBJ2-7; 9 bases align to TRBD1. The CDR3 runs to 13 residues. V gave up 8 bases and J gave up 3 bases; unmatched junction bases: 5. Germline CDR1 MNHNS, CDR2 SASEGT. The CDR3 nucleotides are TGTGCCAGCGGGGACAGGGCATACTACGAGCAGTACTTC. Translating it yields CASGDRAYYEQYF.

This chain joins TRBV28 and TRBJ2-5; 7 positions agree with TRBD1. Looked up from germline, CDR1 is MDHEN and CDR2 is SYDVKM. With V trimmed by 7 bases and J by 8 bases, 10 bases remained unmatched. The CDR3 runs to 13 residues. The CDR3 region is CASKGQYKRTQYF. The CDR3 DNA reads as TGTGCCAGCAAGGGACAGTACAAGAGAACCCAGTACTTC.

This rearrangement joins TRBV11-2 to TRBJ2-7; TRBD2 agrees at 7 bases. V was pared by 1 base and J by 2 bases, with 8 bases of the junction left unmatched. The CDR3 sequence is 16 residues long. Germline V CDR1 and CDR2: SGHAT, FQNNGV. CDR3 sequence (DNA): TGTGCCAGCAGCTTAGCCGGCCAGGGAGGGACCTACGAGCAGTACTTC. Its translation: CASSLAGQGGTYEQYF.

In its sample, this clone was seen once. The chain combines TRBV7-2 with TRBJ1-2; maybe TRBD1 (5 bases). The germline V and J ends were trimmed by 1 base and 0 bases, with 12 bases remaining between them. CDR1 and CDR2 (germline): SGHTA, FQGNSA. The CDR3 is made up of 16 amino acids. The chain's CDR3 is CASSLVGEWANYGYTF. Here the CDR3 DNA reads TGTGCCAGCAGCTTAGTGGGGGAGTGGGCTAACTATGGCTACACCTTC.

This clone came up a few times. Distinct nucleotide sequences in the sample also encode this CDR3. The CDR3 bases are TGCGCCAGCAGCTTGGAGGGGACTGGAAACACCATATATTTT. This gives the protein CASSLEGTGNTIYF. The chain joins TRBV5-1 to TRBJ1-3; D might be TRBD1 (5 bases). Between the trimmed V and J ends, which lost 0 bases and 2 bases, there was a span of 6 bases. Germline CDR1 SGHRS, CDR2 YFSETQ. The CDR3 has 14 residues.

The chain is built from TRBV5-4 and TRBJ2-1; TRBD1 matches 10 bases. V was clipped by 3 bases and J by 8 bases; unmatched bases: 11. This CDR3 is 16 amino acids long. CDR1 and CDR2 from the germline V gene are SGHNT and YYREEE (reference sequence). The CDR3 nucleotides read TGTGCCAGCAGCTCAACCGGGACAGGGGCTTTGTATGAGCAGTTCTTC. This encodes CASSSTGTGALYEQFF.

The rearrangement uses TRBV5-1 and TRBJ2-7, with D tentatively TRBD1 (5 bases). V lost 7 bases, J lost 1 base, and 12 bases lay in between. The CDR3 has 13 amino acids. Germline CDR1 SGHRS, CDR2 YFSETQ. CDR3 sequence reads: CASAVGASYEQYF. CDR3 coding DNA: TGCGCCAGCGCTGTAGGGGCTTCCTACGAGCAGTACTTC.

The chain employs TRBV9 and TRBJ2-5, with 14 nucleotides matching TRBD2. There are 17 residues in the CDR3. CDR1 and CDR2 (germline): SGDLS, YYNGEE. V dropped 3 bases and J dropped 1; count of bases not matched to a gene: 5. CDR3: CASSAGLAGARQETQYF. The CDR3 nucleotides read TGTGCCAGCAGCGCGGGACTAGCGGGGGCGCGCCAAGAGACCCAGTACTTC.

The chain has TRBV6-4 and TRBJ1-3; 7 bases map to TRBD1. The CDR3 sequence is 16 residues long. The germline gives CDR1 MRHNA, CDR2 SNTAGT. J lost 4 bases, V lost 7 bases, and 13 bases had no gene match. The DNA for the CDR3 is TGTGCCAGCATTAAACCCAACAGGGGTACGGGAAACACCATATATTTT. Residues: CASIKPNRGTGNTIYF.

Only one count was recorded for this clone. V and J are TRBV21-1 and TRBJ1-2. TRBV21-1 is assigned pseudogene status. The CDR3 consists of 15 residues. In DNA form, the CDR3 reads TGTGCCAGCAGCAAAGTTAGGAGGGGGTGCTATGGCTACACCTTC. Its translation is CASSKVRRGCYGYTF.

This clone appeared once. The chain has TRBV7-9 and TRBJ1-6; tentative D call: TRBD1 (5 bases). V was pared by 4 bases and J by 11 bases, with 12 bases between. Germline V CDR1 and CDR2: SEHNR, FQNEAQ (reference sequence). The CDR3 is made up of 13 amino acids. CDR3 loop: CASSSDRDPPLHF. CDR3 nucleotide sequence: TGTGCCAGCAGCTCAGACCGGGACCCACCCCTCCACTTT. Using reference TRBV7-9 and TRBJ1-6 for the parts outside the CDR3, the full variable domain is DTGVSQNPRHKITKRGQNVTFRCDPISEHNRLYWYRQTLGQGPEFLTYFQNEAQLEKSRLLSDRFSAERPKGSFSTLEIQRTEQGDSAMYLCASSSDRDPPLHFGNGTRLTVT.

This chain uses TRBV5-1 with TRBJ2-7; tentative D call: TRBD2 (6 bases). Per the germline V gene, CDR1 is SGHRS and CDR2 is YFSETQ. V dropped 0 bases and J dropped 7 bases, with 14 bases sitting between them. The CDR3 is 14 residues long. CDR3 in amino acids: CASSLVTGLREQYF. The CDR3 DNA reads TGCGCCAGCAGCTTGGTAACGGGACTCAGAGAGCAGTACTTC. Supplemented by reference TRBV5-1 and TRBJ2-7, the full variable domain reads KAGVTQTPRYLIKTRGQQVTLSCSPISGHRSVSWYQQTPGQGLQFLFEYFSETQRNKGNFPGRFSGRQFSNSRSEMNVSTLELGDSALYLCASSLVTGLREQYFGPGTRLTVT.

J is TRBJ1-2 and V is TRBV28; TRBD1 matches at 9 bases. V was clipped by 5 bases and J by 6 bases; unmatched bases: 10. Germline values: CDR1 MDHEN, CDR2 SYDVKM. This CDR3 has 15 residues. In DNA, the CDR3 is TGTGCCAGCAGTCCGTCCGGGACAGGGATACATGGCTACACCTTC. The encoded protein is CASSPSGTGIHGYTF.